One T cell receptor beta chain is described in this entry. Antigen unknown. These data belong to a study of CXCR3-negative and CXCR3-positive naive CD8 T cells. Study observations and caveats: The TRB CDR3s that CXCR3-positive naive cells carried were more hydrophobic than those of CXCR3-negative naive cells.

CDR1 and CDR2 (germline): MNHNY, SVGAGI (reference sequence). This CDR3 comprises 13 residues. Through 5' RACE with UMI labels, the TRB cDNA libraries were prepared. TCRdb derives one entry per CDR3 protein from the 5' RACE reads, leaving out DNA. The sample totals about 84,000 distinct CDR3 sequences. Sorts that each held around 300,000 cells were run in triplicate for every CD8+ T cell subset. The V call is TRBV6-6, the J call TRBJ2-1. Input material: naive CXCR3+ CD8+ T cells from blood. Subset reported: CD45RO-CCR7+CD27+CD95- naive CD8+ T cells expressing CXCR3 (TNR3+). The TCR sequence derives from a human donor in good health. Some clones in this sample may be carry-over from other donors' samples. The CDR3 loop is CASSGEHYNEQFF.